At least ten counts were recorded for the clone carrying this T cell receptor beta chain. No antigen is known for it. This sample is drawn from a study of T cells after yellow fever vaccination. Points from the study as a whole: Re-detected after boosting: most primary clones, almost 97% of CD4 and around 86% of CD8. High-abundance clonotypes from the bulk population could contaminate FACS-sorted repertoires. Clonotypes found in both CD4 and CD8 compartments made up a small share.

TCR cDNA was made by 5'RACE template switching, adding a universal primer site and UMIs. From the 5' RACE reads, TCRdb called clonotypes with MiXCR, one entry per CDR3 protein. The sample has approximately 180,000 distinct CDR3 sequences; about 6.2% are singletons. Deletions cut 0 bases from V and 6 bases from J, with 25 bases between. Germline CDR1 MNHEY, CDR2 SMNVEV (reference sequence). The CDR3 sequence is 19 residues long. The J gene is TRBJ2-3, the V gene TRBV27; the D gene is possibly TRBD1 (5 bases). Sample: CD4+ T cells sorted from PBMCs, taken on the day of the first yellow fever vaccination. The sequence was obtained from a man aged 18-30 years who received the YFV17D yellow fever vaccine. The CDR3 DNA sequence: TGTGCCAGCAGTTTATCAGGGCCAAGGGCAGGGCCAAGATTCGATACGCAGTATTTT. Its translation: CASSLSGPRAGPRFDTQYF.